This passage covers 22 T cell receptor beta chains from one sample sequenced in a study of metastatic and nonmetastatic thyroid tumors (dated by TCRdb to the early 2020s). No patient had received any treatment before thyroid surgery. Libraries were prepared through PCR. Sequenced on an Illumina HiSeq 4000. TCRdb took the public reads, trimmed them with fastp at Q25, ran MiXCR for clone calling and kept in-frame beta chains. The table for this sample lists tens of thousands of clones; around 21% of them were counted only once. The ten largest clones capture under 30% of the sample. Sequences were obtained from blood. The receptor set was obtained from a female donor with papillary thyroid cancer or a benign thyroid nodule (not recorded which). Some clones in this sample may be carry-over from other donors' samples.

At least ten counts were recorded for this clone. The chain is built from TRBV13 and TRBJ2-7, with D hard to call. V shed 5 bases and J shed 1 base, with 9 bases lying between them. From germline, CDR1 is PRHDT and CDR2 FYEKMQ (reference sequence). There are 13 residues in the CDR3. The CDR3 DNA is TGTGCCAGCAGCACCGACTCGTCCTACGAGCAGTACTTC. It specifies CASSTDSSYEQYF.

This clone rates as medium-sized. The chain employs TRBV12-3 or TRBV12-4 and TRBJ2-1; the match to TRBD1 covers 9 bases. The CDR3 runs 14 residues. V was clipped by 5 bases and J by 8 bases; unmatched bases: 7. The CDR3 is CASSIQGASDEQFF. CDR3 DNA sequence: TGTGCCAGCAGTATACAGGGGGCCAGCGATGAGCAGTTCTTC.

This chain joins TRBV27 and TRBJ1-1; a possible D gene is TRBD1 (5 bases). The CDR3 runs 14 residues. Germline CDR1 is MNHEY and CDR2 is SMNVEV (reference sequence). The V gene lost 5 bases and the J gene lost 4 bases, with 14 bases spanning the gap. CDR3 DNA: TGTGCCAGCAGTCGACCAGGGTTGAGCACTGAAGCTTTCTTT. Translation gives CASSRPGLSTEAFF.

This rearrangement joins TRBV5-1 to TRBJ1-2; 10 nucleotides agree with TRBD1. Germline V CDR1 and CDR2: SGHRS, YFSETQ. CDR3 size: 16 residues. The V and J ends lost 3 bases and 8 bases, in that order; junction bases with no gene match: 13. The CDR3 protein is CASSCADRGRNGGYTF. The CDR3 DNA is TGCGCCAGCAGCTGTGCAGACAGGGGGCGAAACGGCGGCTACACCTTC.

In this sample, this clone turned up many times. V is TRBV20-1 and J is TRBJ1-2, with a tentative D call TRBD1 (5 bases). Germline V gene lookup returns CDR1 DFQATT and CDR2 SNEGSKA (reference sequence). The CDR3 runs 14 residues. Between the trimmed V and J ends, which lost 6 bases and 4 bases, there was a span of 18 bases. CDR3 nucleotide sequence: TGCAGTGCCGTTTTAGGAGGGGCTGGCTATGGCTACACCTTC. It codes for CSAVLGGAGYGYTF.

This clone has ten or more counts. The chain is built from TRBV9 and TRBJ2-1; the match to TRBD2 covers 7 bases. This CDR3 has 13 residues. Germline CDR1 is SGDLS and CDR2 is YYNGEE. J lost 3 bases, V lost 3 bases, and 0 bases had no gene match. In DNA form, the CDR3 reads TGTGCCAGCAGCGGGACTAGCTACAATGAGCAGTTCTTC. Its translation is CASSGTSYNEQFF.

This clone was counted once. The rearrangement uses TRBV13 and TRBJ2-7; tentative D call: TRBD2 (7 bases). The ends were cut back, 6 bases at V and 3 bases at J, with 18 bases in the middle. The germline V gene encodes CDR1 PRHDT and CDR2 FYEKMQ (reference sequence). CDR3 size: 15 residues. The DNA of the CDR3 is TGTGCCAGCAGGCGAGGGGGGAGGGCCGTCTACGAGCAGTACTTC. The encoded protein is CASRRGGRAVYEQYF.

The rearrangement links TRBV9 to TRBJ2-1; no clear D. This CDR3 spans 15 amino acids. Trimming left V 3 bases short and J 10 bases short, with 20 bases between. Germline CDR1 and CDR2: SGDLS and YYNGEE. As DNA, the CDR3 is TGTGCCAGCAGCGCCCTCGATGACGCCCTCATGGAGCAGTTCTTC. Encoded protein: CASSALDDALMEQFF.

This clone was detected a few times. The chain links TRBV24-1 to TRBJ2-7; 7 bases line up with TRBD1. CDR1 is KGHDR, CDR2 SFDVKD, per germline. V dropped 4 bases and J dropped 1; count of bases not matched to a gene: 9. The CDR3 runs to 16 residues. The CDR3 DNA reads TGTGCCACCAGTGACTCGGGACAGTCCCTTTCCTACGAGCAGTACTTC. It codes for CATSDSGQSLSYEQYF.

Ten or more counts support this clone. This chain links TRBV7-8 with TRBJ2-5; 8 bases fit TRBD1. The V and J ends lost 2 bases and 10 bases, in that order; junction bases with no gene match: 12. The CDR3 contains 15 residues. Germline values: CDR1 SGHVS, CDR2 FQNEAQ. In DNA form, the CDR3 reads TGTGCCAGCAGCTTAAGACAGGGGACTGAATCACGCCAGTACTTC. Protein: CASSLRQGTESRQYF.

This clone has at least ten counts. Distinct nucleotide sequences in the sample also encode this CDR3. V and J are TRBV5-1 and TRBJ2-1; 11 bases are shared with TRBD1. Germline V gene sequence: CDR1 SGHRS, CDR2 YFSETQ. The CDR3 runs to 15 residues. V gave up 0 bases and J gave up 13 bases; unmatched junction bases: 9. CDR3 sequence (DNA): TGCGCCAGCAGCTTGGGGACAGGGGGCCTGAGGAAACAGTTCTTC. This encodes CASSLGTGGLRKQFF.

This clone has at least ten counts. The chain joins TRBV20-1 to TRBJ1-2; unclear D gene. Germline V gene lookup returns CDR1 DFQATT and CDR2 SNEGSKA (reference sequence). Trimming took off 4 bases at V and 1 base at J, with 16 bases between the two ends. The CDR3 sequence is 15 residues long. The CDR3 region has the DNA TGCAGTGCTAATCAAGCCACCGCGGATAACTATGGCTACACCTTC. It codes for CSANQATADNYGYTF.

This clone was seen at least ten times. A much larger clone sits a single nucleotide away, making a read error possible. The chain joins TRBV27 to TRBJ1-1, with a possible D match to TRBD1 (6 bases). Germline V gene data show CDR1 as MNHEY and CDR2 as SMNVEV (reference sequence). V lost 6 bases and J 6 bases, leaving 14 bases between the germline ends. The CDR3 is made up of 13 amino acids. The CDR3 nucleotides read TGTGCCAGCAGCTCAACAGGGTGGGCTGAAGCTTTCTTT. Amino acid sequence: CASSSTGWAEAFF.

This clone came up many times. The chain joins TRBV7-8 to TRBJ2-7; D gene uncertain. This CDR3 is 12 amino acids long. Per the germline V gene, CDR1 is SGHVS and CDR2 is FQNEAQ. Trimming took 4 bases from V and 3 from J, leaving 7 bases between them. The CDR3 coding sequence is TGTGCCAGCAGCTGGCAGAACTACGAGCAGTACTTC. Protein: CASSWQNYEQYF.

This clone was seen only a few times. One end of the junction is discordant with germline, which a read error may explain. CDR3 bases: TGCAGTTTCCTATTTTACCAAGAGGCCCAGTACTTC. It is translated as CSFLFYQEAQYF. The V call is TRBV20-1, the J call TRBJ2-5; D uncertain. CDR1 is DFQATT and CDR2 is SNEGSKA in the germline V gene (reference sequence). The CDR3 length is 12 residues.

This clone appeared a few times. A much larger clone is a single base away; this may be a read error. Other DNA sequences in this sample translate to the same CDR3. V usage is TRBV10-2 and J usage is TRBJ2-7, with a tentative D call TRBD2 (5 bases). Germline V CDR1 and CDR2: WSHSY, SAAADI. V dropped 4 bases and J dropped 7 bases, with 14 bases sitting between them. This CDR3 has 13 residues. CDR3 protein: CASSGGTRREQYF. The CDR3 DNA reads TGCGCCAGCAGTGGTGGTACAAGGAGGGAGCAGTACTTC.

This clone has just a few counts. The chain joins TRBV12-5 to TRBJ2-3; D is perhaps TRBD1 or TRBD2 (5 bases each). CDR3 length: 15 residues. Germline V gene data show CDR1 as LGHNT and CDR2 as FRNRAP. Between the trimmed V and J ends, which lost 6 bases and 15 bases, there was a span of 28 bases. CDR3 nucleotides: TGTGCTAGTGGCCCGGGACGGCGGAGCACAGATACACATTATTTT. Amino acid sequence: CASGPGRRSTDTHYF.

There are a few counts of this clone. This chain uses TRBV28 with TRBJ1-2; TRBD1 matches at 9 bases. Germline V CDR1 and CDR2: MDHEN, SYDVKM. The CDR3 covers 15 residues. V shed 5 bases, J shed 7 bases, and the junction held 11 bases outside the gene matches. In nucleotides, the CDR3 is TGTGCCAGCAGTCCCCCGGGACAGGGTTTTAGTGGCTACACCTTC. Encoded protein: CASSPPGQGFSGYTF.

This clone was observed at least ten times. The V and J genes are TRBV10-2 and TRBJ1-5; TRBD1 matches at 10 bases. V gave up 8 bases and J gave up 3 bases; unmatched junction bases: 4. Germline V gives CDR1 WSHSY, CDR2 SAAADI. This CDR3 is 14 amino acids long. The CDR3 region has the DNA TGCGCCAGCCGGGACAGGGGAGTCAATCAGCCCCAGCATTTT. Amino acids: CASRDRGVNQPQHF.

The chain uses TRBV19 and TRBJ2-2; the match to TRBD1 covers 11 bases. The V segment lost 7 bases and the J segment 5 bases; nucleotides outside the gene matches: 15. The CDR3 totals 18 residues. Per germline, CDR1 LNHDA and CDR2 SQIVND (reference sequence). CDR3 nucleotides: TGTGCCAGTACACTAGTCCGATCGGGACAGGGGGATACCGGGGAGCTGTTTTTT. This codes for CASTLVRSGQGDTGELFF.

This clone was seen once. One junction end disagrees with the germline gene, perhaps due to a read error. The chain is built from TRBV19 and TRBJ2-1; TRBD2 aligns across 7 bases. This CDR3 is 17 amino acids long. Germline lookup yields CDR1 LNHDA and CDR2 SQIVND (reference sequence). The CDR3 DNA follows: TGTGCCAGTAGTATCAGGACTAGACACAACTCCTACAATGAGCAGCTCTTC. It is translated as CASSIRTRHNSYNEQLF.

There are many counts of this clone. This chain links TRBV5-1 with TRBJ1-2; D is perhaps TRBD1 (5 bases). From germline, CDR1 is SGHRS and CDR2 YFSETQ. This CDR3 spans 15 amino acids. Between the trimmed V and J ends, which lost 4 bases and 6 bases, there was a span of 19 bases. The CDR3 region is CASSGGGLLTNGYTF. DNA of the CDR3: TGCGCCAGCAGCGGGGGGGGACTGCTGACAAATGGCTACACCTTC.